The T cell receptor (beta chain) under discussion was sequenced for a study of cytomegalovirus exposure and HLA in healthy donors. A multiplex PCR was run with 60 Vbeta primers and 13 Jbeta primers. Authors' methods: A later analysis counted approximately 88 million unique TCR beta chains, around 10 million shared. Sequencing used immunoSEQ multiplex PCR; TCRdb keeps in-frame clones, though not all of them. V, J and clone size are taken as reported in that table, and D and trimming were inferred from the DNA itself. The sample has 100,000 or so clones, less than 80% seen once. Per the germline V gene, CDR1 is SEHNR and CDR2 is FQNEAQ (reference sequence). This CDR3 is 16 amino acids long. Study findings and constraints: In a later analysis, V- and J-gene trimming of beta chains associated with a DCLRE1C missense variant, replicated independently.

This clone came up once. Its antigen is unknown. At one end the junction does not follow the germline gene, possibly because of a read error. The sequenced sample was PBMCs. This chain joins TRBV7-9 and TRBJ2-5, with 13 bases identical to TRBD2. The clonotype originates from a man between 35 and 55 years old in good health and CMV-seronegative. The CDR3 region is CSSSLGLAGVQETQYF. For the CDR3, the DNA is TGTTCCAGCAGCCTAGGACTAGCGGGGGTACAAGAGACCCAGTACTTC.